This TCR beta chain was documented in a study of blood T cell repertoires in COVID-19. Study overall: In each case, the material was cDNA or gDNA derived from T cells, B-cell-depleted T cells, or PBMCs.

The study recruited people aged about 18 to 95 years across about 25 US areas. Clinical histories supplied by participants themselves formed the basis of cohort assignment. Per the authors' pipeline: Cell counts per sample came from amplifying reference gene primers. Libraries were prepared by immunoSEQ multiplex PCR; TCRdb keeps only in-frame clonotypes and omits some of them. V and J calls and clone size are given by that table; D and trimming were obtained from the DNA. The sample lists 250,000 to 300,000 clones, roughly 93% occurring once. Germline V gene data show CDR1 as SGHTA and CDR2 as FQGNSA. The CDR3 loop spans 14 amino acids. V was shortened by 0 bases and J by 3 bases, with 6 bases between the two germline ends.

The material sequenced was PBMCs or T cells enriched from blood (not recorded which). This chain connects TRBV7-2 to TRBJ2-1; D gene unclear. This TCR derives from a woman aged 40-49 years with acute COVID-19. The chain's CDR3 is CASSLARVYNEQFF. Here the CDR3 DNA reads TGTGCCAGCAGCTTAGCACGGGTCTACAATGAGCAGTTCTTC.